These T cell receptor beta chains were read from a single sample in a study of cytomegalovirus exposure and HLA in healthy donors. Data came from immunoSEQ multiplex PCR; TCRdb stores just in-frame clones and leaves some out. The sample consists of fewer than 200,000 clones, 60% to 80% of them appearing once. The sequenced sample consisted of PBMCs. The receptors shown here come from a middle-aged man in good health and CMV-seropositive. Each CDR3 is given with its conserved first and last residue.

cdr3_aa: CASSYYSGNRDTQYF
j_call: TRBJ2-3
v_call: TRBV6-6

cdr3_aa: CASSVGGRGSNEQFF
j_call: TRBJ2-1
v_call: TRBV9

cdr3_aa: CASSEISGRYEKLFF
j_call: TRBJ1-4
v_call: TRBV6-1

cdr3_aa: CASRLRTGTSGNGELFF
j_call: TRBJ2-2
v_call: TRBV19

cdr3_aa: CASRVEGWGSTEAFF
j_call: TRBJ1-1
v_call: TRBV6-4

cdr3_aa: CASSPVGDRPPYEQYF
j_call: TRBJ2-7
v_call: TRBV5-8

cdr3_aa: CASSAPGTGGFHEQFF
j_call: TRBJ2-1
v_call: TRBV6-1

cdr3_aa: CASSSPGQNTEAFF
j_call: TRBJ1-1
v_call: TRBV6-5

cdr3_aa: CASSPWTGGPRYEQYF
j_call: TRBJ2-7
v_call: TRBV27

cdr3_aa: CANRGLGGETQYF
j_call: TRBJ2-5
v_call: TRBV21-1

cdr3_aa: CASRGLADFKGQYF
j_call: TRBJ2-7
v_call: TRBV6-1

cdr3_aa: CAIQAEGSYNEQFF
j_call: TRBJ2-1
v_call: TRBV10-3

cdr3_aa: CASSLVAGPTNYGYTF
j_call: TRBJ1-2
v_call: TRBV5-5

cdr3_aa: CASSRSGGLHNEQFF
j_call: TRBJ2-1
v_call: TRBV19

cdr3_aa: CAISESTVGGYTF
j_call: TRBJ1-2
v_call: TRBV10-3

cdr3_aa: CAWSILGASGNTIYF
j_call: TRBJ1-3
v_call: TRBV30

cdr3_aa: CASSLSVNTEAFF
j_call: TRBJ1-1
v_call: TRBV5-1

cdr3_aa: CASSLHQGNNEKLFF
j_call: TRBJ1-4
v_call: TRBV5-1

cdr3_aa: CASRPGGGQETQYF
j_call: TRBJ2-5
v_call: TRBV28

cdr3_aa: CASSSTSGAVAGELFF
j_call: TRBJ2-2
v_call: TRBV13

cdr3_aa: CASSGTPGNTIYF
j_call: TRBJ1-3
v_call: TRBV19

cdr3_aa: CASGPGGLYNEQFF
j_call: TRBJ2-1
v_call: TRBV12-5

cdr3_aa: CASTTGGYEQYF
j_call: TRBJ2-7
v_call: TRBV6-1